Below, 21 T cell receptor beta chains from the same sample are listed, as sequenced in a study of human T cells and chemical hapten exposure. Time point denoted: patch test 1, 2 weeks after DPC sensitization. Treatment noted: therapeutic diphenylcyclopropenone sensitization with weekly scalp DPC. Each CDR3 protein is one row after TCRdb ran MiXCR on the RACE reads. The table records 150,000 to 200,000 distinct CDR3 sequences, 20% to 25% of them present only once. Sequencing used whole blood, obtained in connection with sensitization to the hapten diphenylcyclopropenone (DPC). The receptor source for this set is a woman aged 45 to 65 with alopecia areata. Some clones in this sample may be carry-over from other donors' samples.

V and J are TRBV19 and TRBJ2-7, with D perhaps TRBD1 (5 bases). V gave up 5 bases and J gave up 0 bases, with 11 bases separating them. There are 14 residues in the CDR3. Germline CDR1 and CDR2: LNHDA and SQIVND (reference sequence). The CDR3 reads CASSQGHSSYEQYF. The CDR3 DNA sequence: TGTGCCAGTAGTCAGGGCCACAGCTCCTACGAGCAGTACTTC.

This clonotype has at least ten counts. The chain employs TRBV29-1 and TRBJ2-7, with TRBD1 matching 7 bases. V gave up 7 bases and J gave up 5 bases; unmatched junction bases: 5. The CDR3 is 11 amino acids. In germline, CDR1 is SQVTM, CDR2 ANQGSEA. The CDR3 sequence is CSGFRGNEQYF. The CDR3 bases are TGCAGCGGTTTCAGGGGGAACGAGCAGTACTTC.

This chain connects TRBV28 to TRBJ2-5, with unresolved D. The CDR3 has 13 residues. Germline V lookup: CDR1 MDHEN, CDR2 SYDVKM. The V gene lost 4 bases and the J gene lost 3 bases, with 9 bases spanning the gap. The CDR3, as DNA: TGTGCCAGCAGTTCCCCCCAAGAAGAGACCCAGTACTTC. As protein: CASSSPQEETQYF.

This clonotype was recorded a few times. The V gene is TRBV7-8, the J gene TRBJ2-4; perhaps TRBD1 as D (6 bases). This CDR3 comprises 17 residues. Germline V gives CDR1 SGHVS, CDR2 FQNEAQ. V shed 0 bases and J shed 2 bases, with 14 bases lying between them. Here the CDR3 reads CASSLAVTQGTKNIQYF. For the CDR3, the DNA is TGTGCCAGCAGCTTAGCAGTCACACAGGGAACCAAAAACATTCAGTACTTC.

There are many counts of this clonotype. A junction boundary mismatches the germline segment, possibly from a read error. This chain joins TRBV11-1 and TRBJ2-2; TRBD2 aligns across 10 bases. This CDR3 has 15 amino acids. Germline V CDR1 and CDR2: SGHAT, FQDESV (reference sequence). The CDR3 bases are TGTGCCAGCAGATTAGCGGGAGGCAACACCGGGGAGCTGTTTTTT. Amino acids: CASRLAGGNTGELFF.

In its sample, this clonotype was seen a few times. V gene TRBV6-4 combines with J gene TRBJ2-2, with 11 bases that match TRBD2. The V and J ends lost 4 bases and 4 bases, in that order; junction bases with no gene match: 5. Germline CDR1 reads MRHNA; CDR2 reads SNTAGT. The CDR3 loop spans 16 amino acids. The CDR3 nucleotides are TGTGCCAGCAGTGGTACTAGCGGGAGCGGCACCGGGGAGCTGTTTTTT. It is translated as CASSGTSGSGTGELFF.

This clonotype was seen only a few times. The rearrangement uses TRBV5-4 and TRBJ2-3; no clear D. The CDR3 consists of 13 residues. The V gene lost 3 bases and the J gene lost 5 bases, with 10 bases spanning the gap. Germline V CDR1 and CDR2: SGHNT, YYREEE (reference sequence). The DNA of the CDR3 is TGTGCCAGCAGCTCCCTTGTGGGAGATACGCAGTATTTT. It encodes CASSSLVGDTQYF.

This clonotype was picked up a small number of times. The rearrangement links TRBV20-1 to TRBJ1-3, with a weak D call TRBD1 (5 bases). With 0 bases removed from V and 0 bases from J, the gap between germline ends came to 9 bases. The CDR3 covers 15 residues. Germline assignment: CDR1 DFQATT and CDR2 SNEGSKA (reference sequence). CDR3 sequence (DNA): TGCAGTGCTAGAGATCCGAGGGGCTCTGGAAACACCATATATTTT. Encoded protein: CSARDPRGSGNTIYF.

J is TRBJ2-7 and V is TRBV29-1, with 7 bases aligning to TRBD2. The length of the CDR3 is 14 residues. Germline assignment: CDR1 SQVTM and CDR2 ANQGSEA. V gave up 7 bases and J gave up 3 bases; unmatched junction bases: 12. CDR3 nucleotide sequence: TGCAGCGCCACTAGGGCTAGCGGAAACTACGAGCAGTACTTC. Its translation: CSATRASGNYEQYF.

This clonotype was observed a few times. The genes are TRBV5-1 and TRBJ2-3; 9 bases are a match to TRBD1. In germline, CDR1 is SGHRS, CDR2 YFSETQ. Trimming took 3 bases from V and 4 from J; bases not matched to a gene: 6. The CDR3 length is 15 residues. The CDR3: CASSSWTGEADTQYF. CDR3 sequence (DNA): TGCGCCAGCAGCTCCTGGACAGGGGAGGCAGATACGCAGTATTTT.

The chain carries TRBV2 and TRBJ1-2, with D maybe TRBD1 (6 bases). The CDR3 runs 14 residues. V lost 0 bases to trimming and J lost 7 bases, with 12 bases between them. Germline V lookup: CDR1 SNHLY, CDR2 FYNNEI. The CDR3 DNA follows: TGTGCCAGCAGTGAAGCACAGGGAGGACCTGGCTACACCTTC. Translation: CASSEAQGGPGYTF.

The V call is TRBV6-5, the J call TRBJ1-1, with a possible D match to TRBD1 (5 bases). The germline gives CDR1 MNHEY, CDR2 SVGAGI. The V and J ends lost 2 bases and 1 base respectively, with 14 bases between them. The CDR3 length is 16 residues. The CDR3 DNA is TGTGCCAGCAGTTACATTGGGCAGGGACGGAACACTGAAGCTTTCTTT. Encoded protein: CASSYIGQGRNTEAFF.

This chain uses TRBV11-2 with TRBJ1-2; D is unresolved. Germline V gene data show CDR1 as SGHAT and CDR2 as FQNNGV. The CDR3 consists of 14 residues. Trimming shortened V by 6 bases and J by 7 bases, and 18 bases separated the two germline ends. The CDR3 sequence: CASRGMRGDTGYTF. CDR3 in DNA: TGTGCCAGCAGGGGCATGCGAGGTGATACTGGCTACACCTTC.

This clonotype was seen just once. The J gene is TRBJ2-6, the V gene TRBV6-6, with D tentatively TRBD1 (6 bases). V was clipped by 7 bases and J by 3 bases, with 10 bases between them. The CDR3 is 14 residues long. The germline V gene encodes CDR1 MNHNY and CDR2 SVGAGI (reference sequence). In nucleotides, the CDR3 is TGTGCCAGCACACAGGGCGGTGGGGCCAACGTCCTGACTTTC. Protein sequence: CASTQGGGANVLTF.

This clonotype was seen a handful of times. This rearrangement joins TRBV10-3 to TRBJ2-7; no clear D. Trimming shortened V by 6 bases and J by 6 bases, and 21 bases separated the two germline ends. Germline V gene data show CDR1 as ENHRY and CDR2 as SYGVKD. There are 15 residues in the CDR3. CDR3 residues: CAISGHETPLGEQYF. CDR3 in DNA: TGTGCCATCAGCGGCCATGAGACACCTTTAGGCGAGCAGTACTTC.

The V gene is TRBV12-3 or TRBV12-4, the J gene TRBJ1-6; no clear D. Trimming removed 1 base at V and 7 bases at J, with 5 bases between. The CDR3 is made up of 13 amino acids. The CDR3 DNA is TGTGCCAGCAGTTTAGGTGCGAATTCACCCCTCCACTTT. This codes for CASSLGANSPLHF.

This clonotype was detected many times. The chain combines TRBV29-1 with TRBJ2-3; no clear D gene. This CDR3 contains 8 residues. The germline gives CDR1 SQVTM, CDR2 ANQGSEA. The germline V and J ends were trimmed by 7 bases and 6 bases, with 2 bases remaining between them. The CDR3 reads CSADTQYF. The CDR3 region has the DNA TGCAGCGCTGATACGCAGTATTTT.

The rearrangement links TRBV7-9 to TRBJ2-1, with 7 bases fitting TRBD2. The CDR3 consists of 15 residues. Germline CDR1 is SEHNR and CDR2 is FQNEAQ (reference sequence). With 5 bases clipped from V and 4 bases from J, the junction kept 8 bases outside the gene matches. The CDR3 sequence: CASSPPSGLYNEQFF. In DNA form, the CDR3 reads TGTGCCAGCAGCCCTCCTAGCGGACTTTACAATGAGCAGTTCTTC. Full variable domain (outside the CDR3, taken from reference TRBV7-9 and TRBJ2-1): DTGVSQNPRHKITKRGQNVTFRCDPISEHNRLYWYRQTLGQGPEFLTYFQNEAQLEKSRLLSDRFSAERPKGSFSTLEIQRTEQGDSAMYLCASSPPSGLYNEQFFGPGTRLTVL.

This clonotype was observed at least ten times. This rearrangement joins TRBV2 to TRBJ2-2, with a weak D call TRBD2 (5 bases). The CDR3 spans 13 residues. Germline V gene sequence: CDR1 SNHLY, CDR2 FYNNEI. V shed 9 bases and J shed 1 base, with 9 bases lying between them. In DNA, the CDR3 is TGTGCCAGAGAAACTAGGAACACCGGGGAGCTGTTTTTT. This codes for CARETRNTGELFF.

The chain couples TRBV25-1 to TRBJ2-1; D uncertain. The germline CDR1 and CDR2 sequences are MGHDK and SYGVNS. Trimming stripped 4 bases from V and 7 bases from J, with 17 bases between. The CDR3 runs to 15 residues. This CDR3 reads CASSGFSFGWNEQFF. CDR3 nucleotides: TGTGCCAGCAGTGGTTTTTCCTTCGGGTGGAATGAGCAGTTCTTC. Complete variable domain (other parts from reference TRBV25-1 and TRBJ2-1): EADIYQTPRYLVIGTGKKITLECSQTMGHDKMYWYQQDPGMELHLIHYSYGVNSTEKGDLSSESTVSRIRTEHFPLTLESARPSHTSQYLCASSGFSFGWNEQFFGPGTRLTVL.

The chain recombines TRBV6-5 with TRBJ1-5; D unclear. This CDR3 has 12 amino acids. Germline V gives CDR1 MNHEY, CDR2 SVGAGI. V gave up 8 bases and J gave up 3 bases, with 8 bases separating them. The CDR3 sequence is CASGDPNQPQHF. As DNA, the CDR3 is TGTGCCAGCGGAGACCCCAATCAGCCCCAGCATTTT.